The rows below give T cell receptor beta chains drawn from one sample of a study of cytomegalovirus exposure and HLA in healthy donors. Only in-frame clones appear in the TCRdb table, and some are missing; sequencing was by immunoSEQ multiplex PCR. The sample carries fewer than 70,000 clones, roughly 84% recorded once. The sequenced sample consisted of PBMCs. These receptors were obtained from a human donor in good health. CDR3s include the opening cysteine and the closing phenylalanine or tryptophan. A D gene is named only where the DNA matches it firmly. Expanded clones get a size class; other rows say once, few or many, or leave the size out.

J gene	CDR3 length	clone size	D gene	V gene	CDR3 DNA	CDR3 protein
TRBJ2-2	15	.	TRBD1	TRBV9	TGTACCAGCAGCCCGGGGACAGGGAGGACCGGGGAGCTGTTTTTT	CTSSPGTGRTGELFF
TRBJ2-7	14	.	.	TRBV5-6	TGTGCCAGCAGCTTGGTACAGGCCCCCTACGAGCAGTACTTC	CASSLVQAPYEQYF
TRBJ1-5	16	once	TRBD1	TRBV7-2	TGTGCCAGCAGCGTCTCCGGGACAGGGGTCGCTCAGCCCCAGCATTTT	CASSVSGTGVAQPQHF
TRBJ2-2	16	.	TRBD1	TRBV9	TGTGCCAGCAGCCGACAGGGGGCCAGGAACACCGGGGAGCTGTTTTTT	CASSRQGARNTGELFF
TRBJ1-6	14	.	.	TRBV30	TGTGCCTGGAGTGTAACCCATGGCCATTCACCCCTCCACTTT	CAWSVTHGHSPLHF
TRBJ2-5	13	.	.	TRBV6-5	TGTGCCAGCAGTTACCGAGGAGCGGGGACCCAGTACTTC	CASSYRGAGTQYF
TRBJ1-3	13	.	.	TRBV29-1	TGCAGCGTTGAGCAGCGAGCCGGAAACACCATATATTTT	CSVEQRAGNTIYF
TRBJ1-1	13	.	TRBD1	TRBV5-1	TGCGCCAGCAGCATCGGACAGGGGGGTCAAGCTTTCTTT	CASSIGQGGQAFF
TRBJ2-1	13	.	TRBD1	TRBV6-5	TGTGCCAGCAGGAGGGACAGCTACAATGAGCAGTTCTTC	CASRRDSYNEQFF
TRBJ1-6	13	.	.	TRBV30	TGTGCCTGGAGTTACATCAGGGGTTCACCCCTCCACTTT	CAWSYIRGSPLHF
TRBJ2-7	15	.	.	TRBV4-2	TGTGCCAGCAGCCAAGGCCTGGGGCAGATTGGCGAGCAGTACTTC	CASSQGLGQIGEQYF
TRBJ2-5	15	once	.	TRBV28	TGTGCCAGCAGTTTATCGAGTCGGGAGAGCAAGGAGCAGTACTTC	CASSLSSRESKEQYF
TRBJ1-4	15	.	TRBD1	TRBV15	TGTGCCACCAGCATCCCCGGGACAGGGGGCTTTGGACTGTTTTTT	CATSIPGTGGFGLFF
TRBJ2-7	14	.	TRBD2	TRBV10-2	TGCGCCAGCAAGGCTAGCGGGGGGTCCTACGAGCAGTACTTC	CASKASGGSYEQYF
TRBJ2-3	16	.	.	TRBV5-4	TGTGCCAGCAGCTTGGCCCTAGCCCACACCACAGATACGCAGTATTTT	CASSLALAHTTDTQYF
TRBJ1-2	15	.	.	TRBV21-1	TGTGCCAGCAGCAAAGTGGCAGGAACTGTCTATGGCTACACCTTC	CASSKVAGTVYGYTF
TRBJ2-2	17	.	TRBD2	TRBV11-2	TGTGCCAGCAGGGTCGCTAGCGGGGGGGGGAACACCGGGGAGCTGTTTTTT	CASRVASGGGNTGELFF
TRBJ1-5	14	.	.	TRBV2	TGTGCCAGCAGTGCCTCAGGGATGGATCAGCCCCAGCATTTT	CASSASGMDQPQHF
TRBJ2-1	17	.	TRBD2	TRBV7-2	TGTGCCAGCAGCTTAAGCGTTGCTAGCGGGAGAATCCATGAGCAGTTCTTC	CASSLSVASGRIHEQFF
TRBJ2-5	14	.	TRBD2	TRBV7-9	TGTGCCAGCAGCCCCGGACTAGCGGCCGAGACCCAGTACTTC	CASSPGLAAETQYF